This T cell receptor beta chain was identified in a study of identical twins. The V gene lost 4 bases and the J gene lost 6 bases, with 15 bases spanning the gap. The germline CDR1 and CDR2 sequences are SGHRS and YFSETQ. The CDR3 consists of 14 residues. MiXCR was run by TCRdb on the 5' RACE reads, yielding one entry per CDR3 protein. The sample shows 550,000 to 700,000 distinct CDR3 sequences, around 21% of them seen only once. This sample also belongs to another study, concerning T cells expressing NK-cell markers. As that report states: According to the study, TCR beta repertoires originated from sorted CD3+CD56+NKG2C+, CD3+CD56+NKG2C- and CD3+CD56-NKG2C+ T cells. Topping the CD3+CD56-NKG2C+ fraction as well were these clonotypes, in a few donors.

Sequences were obtained from PBMCs. This receptor was obtained from a woman between 18 and 29 years old in good health. This chain links TRBV5-1 with TRBJ2-3; a possible D gene is TRBD2 (6 bases). CDR3 nucleotides: TGCGCCAGCAGCCCGGGACTGCACCACGATACGCAGTATTTT. It yields the protein CASSPGLHHDTQYF.